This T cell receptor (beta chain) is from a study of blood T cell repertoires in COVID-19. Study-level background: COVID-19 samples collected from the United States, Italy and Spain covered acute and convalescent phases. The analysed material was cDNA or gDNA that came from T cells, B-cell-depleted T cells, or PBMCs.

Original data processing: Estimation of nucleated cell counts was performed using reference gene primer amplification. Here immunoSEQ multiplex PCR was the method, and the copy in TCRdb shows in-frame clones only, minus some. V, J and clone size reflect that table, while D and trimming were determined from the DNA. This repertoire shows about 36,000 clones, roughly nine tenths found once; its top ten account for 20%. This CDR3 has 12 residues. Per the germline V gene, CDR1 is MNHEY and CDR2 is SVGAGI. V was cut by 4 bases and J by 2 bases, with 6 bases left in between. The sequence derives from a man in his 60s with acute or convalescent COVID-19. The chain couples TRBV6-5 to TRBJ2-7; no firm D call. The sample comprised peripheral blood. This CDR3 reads CASSFYAYEQYF. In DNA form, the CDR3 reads TGTGCCAGCAGTTTTTATGCCTACGAGCAGTACTTC.